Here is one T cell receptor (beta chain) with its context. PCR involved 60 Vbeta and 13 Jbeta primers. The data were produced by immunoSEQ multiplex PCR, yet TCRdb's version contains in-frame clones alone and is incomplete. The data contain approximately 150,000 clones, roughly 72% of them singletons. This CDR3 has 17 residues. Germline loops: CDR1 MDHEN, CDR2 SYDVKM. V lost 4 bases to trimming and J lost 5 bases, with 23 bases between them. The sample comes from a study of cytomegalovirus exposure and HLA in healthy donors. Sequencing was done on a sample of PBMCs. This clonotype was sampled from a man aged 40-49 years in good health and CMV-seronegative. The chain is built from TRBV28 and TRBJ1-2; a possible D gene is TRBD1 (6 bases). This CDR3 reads CASSSKVYRQVSYGYTF. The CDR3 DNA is TGTGCCAGCAGTTCGAAAGTGTATCGACAGGTATCATATGGCTACACCTTC.